This TCR beta chain was found in a study of T cell responses to AZD1222 COVID-19 vaccine. Points on this clone: Its antigen is still unknown.

Trimming pared 6 bases from V and 8 bases from J, leaving 17 bases between. Germline V gene sequence: CDR1 LGHDT, CDR2 YNNKEL (reference sequence). The CDR3 has 14 amino acids. Study conclusions and caveats: With two AZD1222 doses given, Spike-specific TCR breadth and depth both rose. White British donors predominated, females outnumbered males, and clonal diversity was possibly underestimated. All repertoire sampling was performed exclusively after the peak T cell response. Nearly half of unique spike-specific TCRs reportedly avoided B.1.351 and B.1.1.7 mutated regions.

TCRdb's table, derived via immunoSEQ multiplex PCR, lists solely in-frame clones and lacks some. The table shows 45,000 to 55,000 clones, with around 84% occurring only once. J is TRBJ2-1 and V is TRBV3-1 (or the pseudogene TRBV3-2); TRBD2 is a possible D gene (6 bases). Sequenced material: peripheral blood, taken on day 0 of AZD1222 vaccination. The receptor was derived from an adult in good health. CDR3 region: CASRAGSFFDEQFF. The CDR3 DNA reads TGTGCCAGCAGGGCCGGGAGCTTTTTCGATGAGCAGTTCTTC.